The 21 T cell receptor beta chains given below trace back to one sample, sequenced in a study of vaccination and CD4 T cells after COVID-19. No cognate antigen is known for these TCRs. This sample's treatment: approximately 11-day PBMC culture with coronavirus spike peptide pools or control peptides (ViraFEST assay). The Oncomine TCR Beta short-read assay was applied to DNA of cultured CD4+ T cells. TCRdb re-analysed the PCR reads in MiXCR, keeping a single row per CDR3 protein. The data hold about 7,600 distinct CDR3 sequences, with roughly 23% observed a single time. Sequences were derived from CD4+ T cells from blood, cultured in vitro, sampled after SARS-CoV-2 vaccination. These receptors originate from a human donor who had recovered from COVID-19.

This chain connects TRBV20-1 to TRBJ2-3; 13 bases align to TRBD2. Trimming cost V 5 bases and J 0 bases; bases outside gene matches: 8. Germline values: CDR1 DFQATT, CDR2 SNEGSKA (reference sequence). The CDR3 covers 17 residues. CDR3 residues: CSADGTSGTLSTDTQYF. The DNA of the CDR3 is TGCAGTGCTGACGGGACTAGCGGGACCCTGAGCACAGATACGCAGTATTTT.

This clonotype was detected only a few times. This sequence joins TRBV10-3 and TRBJ1-5; perhaps TRBD1 as D (5 bases). Trimming removed 6 bases from V and 1 base from J, with 10 bases in between. The CDR3 runs to 14 residues. Germline V gene sequence: CDR1 ENHRY, CDR2 SYGVKD. The CDR3 here is CAISPDRSNQPQHF. The CDR3 nucleotides read TGTGCCATCAGCCCAGACAGAAGCAATCAGCCCCAGCATTTT.

V is TRBV4-3 and J is TRBJ2-1; D not certain. The CDR3 consists of 15 residues. Trimming took off 1 base at V and 6 bases at J, with 13 bases between the two ends. Germline V gene data show CDR1 as LGHNA and CDR2 as YSLEER. CDR3 residues: CASSQGRPRVNEQFF. CDR3 nucleotide sequence: TGCGCCAGCAGCCAAGGTCGTCCTCGGGTCAATGAGCAGTTCTTC.

This clonotype has more than one count but fewer than ten. The genes are TRBV6-1 and TRBJ1-5, with TRBD1 as a possible D gene (5 bases). The CDR3 is 14 amino acids. Germline CDR1 is MNHNS and CDR2 is SASEGT. The germline V and J ends were trimmed by 5 bases and 0 bases, with 8 bases remaining between them. The CDR3 loop is CASSPRDSNQPQHF. In DNA form, the CDR3 reads TGTGCCAGCAGTCCCAGGGATAGCAATCAGCCCCAGCATTTT.

The genes are TRBV29-1 and TRBJ1-2, with 12 bases aligning to TRBD1. The CDR3 has 14 residues. Trimming took 6 bases from V and 7 from J; bases not matched to a gene: 9. Germline loops: CDR1 SQVTM, CDR2 ANQGSEA. CDR3: CSVERDRGRSGYTF. In nucleotides, the CDR3 is TGCAGCGTGGAGCGGGACAGGGGGCGATCTGGCTACACCTTC.

The chain employs TRBV20-1 and TRBJ2-3, with 15 bases that match TRBD2. Germline CDR1 DFQATT, CDR2 SNEGSKA (reference sequence). This CDR3 is built from 19 residues. V trimming: 0 bases; J trimming: 1 base; junction bases outside the gene matches: 8. This CDR3 is CSARDGTSGGIRGTDTQYF. The CDR3 nucleotides are TGCAGTGCTAGAGACGGGACTAGCGGGGGGATAAGGGGCACAGATACGCAGTATTTT.

By frequency in the sample, this clonotype is large (0.1 to 1%). CDR3 DNA: TGTGCCAGCAGCTTCGGACTAGCGGGAGGGCCAGGGGACGAGCAGTACTTC. Its translation is CASSFGLAGGPGDEQYF. The genes are TRBV7-2 and TRBJ2-7; 15 bases map to TRBD2. The germline gives CDR1 SGHTA, CDR2 FQGNSA. The CDR3 consists of 17 residues. Trimming cost V 3 bases and J 5 bases; bases outside gene matches: 8.

This clonotype was observed a handful of times. This CDR3 reads CASSLSNTIYF. The CDR3 coding sequence is TGTGCCAGCAGCTTATCCAACACCATATATTTT. The chain couples TRBV7-9 to TRBJ1-3; no firm D call. V was clipped by 2 bases and J by 7 bases, with 3 bases between them. CDR3 length equals 11 residues. The germline CDR1 and CDR2 sequences are SEHNR and FQNEAQ (reference sequence). Complete variable domain (other parts from reference TRBV7-9 and TRBJ1-3): DTGVSQNPRHKITKRGQNVTFRCDPISEHNRLYWYRQTLGQGPEFLTYFQNEAQLEKSRLLSDRFSAERPKGSFSTLEIQRTEQGDSAMYLCASSLSNTIYFGEGSWLTVV.

The rearrangement uses TRBV7-9 and TRBJ2-1, with a possible D match to TRBD1 (6 bases). Germline assignment: CDR1 SEHNR and CDR2 FQNEAQ (reference sequence). This CDR3 is 16 amino acids long. The V and J ends lost 5 bases and 0 bases respectively, with 14 bases between them. The CDR3: CASSPTRGSSYNEQFF. CDR3 DNA sequence: TGTGCCAGCAGCCCGACGAGGGGGAGCTCCTACAATGAGCAGTTCTTC.

Sample share makes this clonotype medium-sized (0.01 to 0.1%). Here the CDR3 reads CSASLGPYNEQFF. CDR3 DNA sequence: TGCAGTGCTAGTTTGGGACCCTACAATGAGCAGTTCTTC. J is TRBJ2-1 and V is TRBV20-1; D assignment may be TRBD1 or TRBD2 (5 bases each). CDR1 is DFQATT and CDR2 is SNEGSKA in the germline V gene (reference sequence). The germline V and J ends were trimmed by 3 bases and 2 bases, with 8 bases remaining between them. This CDR3 has 13 residues.

This clonotype was detected a few times. The junction does not match germline at one end; this may be a read error. CDR3 sequence reads: CASSSRGHQSQHF. CDR3 DNA sequence: TGTGCCAGCAGCTCTAGGGGTCATCAGTCCCAGCATTTT. The chain couples TRBV11-3 to TRBJ1-5; the D gene is possibly TRBD1 (5 bases). The CDR3 sequence is 13 residues long. The V gene's germline CDR1 is SGHNT and CDR2 YENEEA.

This clonotype qualifies as medium-sized. The J gene is TRBJ1-5, the V gene TRBV28; D unresolved. Germline V gives CDR1 MDHEN, CDR2 SYDVKM. The CDR3 is 16 residues long. Trimming stripped 5 bases from V and 4 bases from J, with 18 bases between. CDR3 DNA: TGTGCCAGCAGTCCCCCCTTCCGGGTCGGTAATCAGCCCCAGCATTTT. Encoded protein: CASSPPFRVGNQPQHF.

This clonotype is labeled as medium-sized. The chain carries TRBV29-1 and TRBJ2-5; D might be TRBD1 (6 bases). CDR3 length: 15 residues. Germline values: CDR1 SQVTM, CDR2 ANQGSEA. Trimming took off 6 bases at V and 0 bases at J, with 17 bases between the two ends. DNA for the CDR3: TGCAGCGTAAAGGTCGGGACACTGTACCAAGAGACCCAGTACTTC. As protein: CSVKVGTLYQETQYF.

The chain joins TRBV18 to TRBJ1-6; a possible D gene is TRBD1 (5 bases). Trimming shortened V by 2 bases and J by 7 bases, and 15 bases separated the two germline ends. In germline, CDR1 is KGHSH, CDR2 LQKENI. CDR3 length: 16 residues. CDR3: CASSPTGTQGNSPLHF. The CDR3 DNA is TGTGCCAGCTCACCAACCGGGACGCAAGGAAATTCACCCCTCCACTTT.

This clonotype was counted only a few times. This rearrangement joins TRBV4-1 to TRBJ2-7; D may be TRBD2 (6 bases). Germline assignment: CDR1 MGHRA and CDR2 YSYEKL. The CDR3 is made up of 16 amino acids. Trimming took 3 bases from V and 6 from J, leaving 21 bases between them. The CDR3 region is CASSQYVLAFLAEQYF. DNA for the CDR3: TGCGCCAGCAGCCAGTACGTACTAGCCTTCCTTGCCGAGCAGTACTTC.

This clonotype has a count of ten or more. The rearrangement uses TRBV20-1 and TRBJ1-2, with D perhaps matching TRBD1 (5 bases). From germline, CDR1 is DFQATT and CDR2 SNEGSKA (reference sequence). The CDR3 loop spans 13 amino acids. With 5 bases removed from V and 4 bases from J, the gap between germline ends came to 14 bases. Here the CDR3 reads CSAQTRGGYGYTF. CDR3 DNA sequence: TGCAGTGCTCAAACTAGGGGAGGCTATGGCTACACCTTC.

The V gene is TRBV20-1, the J gene TRBJ1-3; no clear D. CDR1 and CDR2 (germline): DFQATT, SNEGSKA (reference sequence). V was pared by 3 bases and J by 0 bases, with 6 bases between. This CDR3 has 13 amino acids. CDR3: CSASLDSGNTIYF. In DNA form, the CDR3 reads TGCAGTGCTAGTTTAGACTCTGGAAACACCATATATTTT.

This sequence joins TRBV10-2 and TRBJ1-2; TRBD1 matches at 9 bases. Germline V gene sequence: CDR1 WSHSY, CDR2 SAAADI. V lost 4 bases, J lost 7 bases, and 4 bases stayed unmatched. The CDR3 runs 13 residues. Here the CDR3 reads CASSAGQGSGYTF. In DNA form, the CDR3 reads TGCGCCAGCAGTGCTGGACAGGGGTCTGGCTACACCTTC.

V gene TRBV7-9 combines with J gene TRBJ1-1, with D unresolved. V was shortened by 5 bases and J by 2 bases, with 12 bases between the two germline ends. CDR1 is SEHNR, CDR2 FQNEAQ, per germline (reference sequence). The CDR3 runs 14 residues. The CDR3 spells CASSIWTLNTEAFF. DNA for the CDR3: TGTGCCAGCAGCATCTGGACCCTTAACACTGAAGCTTTCTTT.

This sequence joins TRBV6-2 or TRBV6-3 and TRBJ2-1; TRBD1 might be the D (6 bases). This CDR3 is 13 amino acids long. V gave up 7 bases and J gave up 10 bases, with 17 bases separating them. The V gene's germline CDR1 is MNHEY and CDR2 SVGEGT. The CDR3 sequence: CASIKTGSGEQFF. The CDR3 region has the DNA TGTGCCAGCATTAAGACAGGCAGTGGAGAGCAGTTCTTC.

By sample share, this clonotype is medium-sized. This sequence joins TRBV20-1 and TRBJ2-5, with D possibly matching TRBD2 (6 bases). This CDR3 has 15 residues. The V and J ends lost 2 bases and 5 bases respectively, with 18 bases between them. Per germline, CDR1 DFQATT and CDR2 SNEGSKA (reference sequence). The chain's CDR3 is CSARLQRTGAETQYF. CDR3 nucleotide sequence: TGCAGTGCTAGACTACAGAGGACGGGAGCGGAGACCCAGTACTTC.